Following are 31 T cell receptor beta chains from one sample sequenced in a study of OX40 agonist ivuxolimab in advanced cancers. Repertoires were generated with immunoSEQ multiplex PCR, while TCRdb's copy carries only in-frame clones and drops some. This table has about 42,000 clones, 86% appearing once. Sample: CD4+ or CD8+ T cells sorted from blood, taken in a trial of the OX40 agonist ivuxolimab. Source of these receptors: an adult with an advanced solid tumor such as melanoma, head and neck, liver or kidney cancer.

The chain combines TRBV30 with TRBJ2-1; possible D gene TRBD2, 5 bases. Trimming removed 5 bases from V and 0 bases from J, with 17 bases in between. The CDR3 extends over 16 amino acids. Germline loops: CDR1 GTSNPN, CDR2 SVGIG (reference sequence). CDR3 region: CAWEEGSYSSYNEQFF. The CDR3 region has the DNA TGTGCCTGGGAAGAGGGCTCCTACAGCTCCTACAATGAGCAGTTCTTC.

The CDR3 spells CASSATGYEQYF. The CDR3, as DNA: TGTGCCAGCAGCGCTACAGGGTACGAGCAGTACTTC. V and J are TRBV9 and TRBJ2-7, with D tentatively TRBD1 (6 bases). V dropped 3 bases and J dropped 4 bases, with 8 bases sitting between them. Germline assignment: CDR1 SGDLS and CDR2 YYNGEE. This CDR3 spans 12 amino acids.

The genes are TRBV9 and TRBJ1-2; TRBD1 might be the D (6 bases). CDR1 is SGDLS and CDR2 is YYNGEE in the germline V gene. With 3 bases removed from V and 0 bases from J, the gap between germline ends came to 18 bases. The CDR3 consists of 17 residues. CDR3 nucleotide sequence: TGTGCCAGCAGCGAAGGGGGGGGCCTCCTCTCTAACTATGGCTACACCTTC. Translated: CASSEGGGLLSNYGYTF.

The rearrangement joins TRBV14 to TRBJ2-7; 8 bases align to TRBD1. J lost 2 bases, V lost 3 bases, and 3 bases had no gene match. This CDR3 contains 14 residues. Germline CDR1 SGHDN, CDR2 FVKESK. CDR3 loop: CASSQGTGPYEQYF. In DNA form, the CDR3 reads TGTGCCAGCAGCCAGGGGACAGGTCCCTACGAGCAGTACTTC.

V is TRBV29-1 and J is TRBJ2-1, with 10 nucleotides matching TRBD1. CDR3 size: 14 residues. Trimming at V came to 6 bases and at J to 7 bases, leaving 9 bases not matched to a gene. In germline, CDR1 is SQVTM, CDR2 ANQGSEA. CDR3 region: CSVHRSGQGNEQFF. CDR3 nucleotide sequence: TGCAGCGTCCATAGATCGGGACAGGGGAATGAGCAGTTCTTC.

CDR3 sequence: CASSLGKVRNEQFF. The CDR3 nucleotides are TGTGCCAGCAGCTTGGGGAAAGTACGGAATGAGCAGTTCTTC. The rearrangement uses TRBV5-6 and TRBJ2-1, with D unresolved. V gave up 0 bases and J gave up 7 bases, with 11 bases separating them. There are 14 residues in the CDR3. Germline CDR1 SGHDT, CDR2 YYEEEE. Together with reference TRBV5-6 and TRBJ2-1, the CDR3 gives the full variable domain: DAGVTQSPTHLIKTRGQQVTLRCSPKSGHDTVSWYQQALGQGPQFIFQYYEEEERQRGNFPDRFSGHQFPNYSSELNVNALLLGDSALYLCASSLGKVRNEQFFGPGTRLTVL.

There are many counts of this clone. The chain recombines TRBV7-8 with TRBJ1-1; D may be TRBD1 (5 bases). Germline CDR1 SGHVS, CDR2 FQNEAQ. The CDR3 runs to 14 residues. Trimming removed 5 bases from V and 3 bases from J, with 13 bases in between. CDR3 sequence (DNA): TGTGCCAGCAGCCCCTGGGACGATCACACTGAAGCTTTCTTT. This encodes CASSPWDDHTEAFF. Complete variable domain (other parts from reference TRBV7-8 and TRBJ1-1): GAGVSQSPRYKVAKRGQDVALRCDPISGHVSLFWYQQALGQGPEFLTYFQNEAQLDKSGLPSDRFFAERPEGSVSTLKIQRTQQEDSAVYLCASSPWDDHTEAFFGQGTRLTVV.

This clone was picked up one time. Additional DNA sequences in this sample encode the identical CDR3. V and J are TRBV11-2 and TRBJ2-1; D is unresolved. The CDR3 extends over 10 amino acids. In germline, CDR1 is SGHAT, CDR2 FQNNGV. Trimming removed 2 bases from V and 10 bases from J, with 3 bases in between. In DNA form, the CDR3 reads TGTGCCAGCAGCTTATACGAGCAGTTCTTC. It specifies CASSLYEQFF.

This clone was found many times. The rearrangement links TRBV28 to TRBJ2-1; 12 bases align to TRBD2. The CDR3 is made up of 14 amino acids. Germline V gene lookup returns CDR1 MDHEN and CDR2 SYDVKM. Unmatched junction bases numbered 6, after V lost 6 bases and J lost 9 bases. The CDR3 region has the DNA TGTGCCAGCAGATCTAGCGGGAGGGCCCTTGAGCAGTTCTTC. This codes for CASRSSGRALEQFF.

The CDR3, as DNA: TGTGCCAGCAGTTACTCGGGGTTCGGTCAGCCCCAGCATTTT. Amino acids: CASSYSGFGQPQHF. V gene TRBV6-5 combines with J gene TRBJ1-5; the D is unclear. The CDR3 runs 14 residues. V was cut by 0 bases and J by 6 bases, with 9 bases left in between. Looked up from germline, CDR1 is MNHEY and CDR2 is SVGAGI.

CDR3 residues: CASSPRTVSYEQYF. The CDR3 DNA reads TGTGCCAGCAGCCCCCGGACAGTCTCCTACGAGCAGTACTTC. The chain uses TRBV9 and TRBJ2-7; a possible D gene is TRBD1 (6 bases). The CDR3 sequence is 14 residues long. Germline values: CDR1 SGDLS, CDR2 YYNGEE. Trimming removed 4 bases from V and 0 bases from J, with 11 bases in between.

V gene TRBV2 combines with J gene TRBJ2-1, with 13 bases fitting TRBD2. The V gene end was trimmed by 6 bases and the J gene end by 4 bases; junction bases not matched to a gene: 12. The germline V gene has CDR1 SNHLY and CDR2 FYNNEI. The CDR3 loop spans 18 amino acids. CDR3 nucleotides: TGTGCCAGCAGCCCGGTCACTAGCGGGGGGGACCCATACAATGAGCAGTTCTTC. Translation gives CASSPVTSGGDPYNEQFF.

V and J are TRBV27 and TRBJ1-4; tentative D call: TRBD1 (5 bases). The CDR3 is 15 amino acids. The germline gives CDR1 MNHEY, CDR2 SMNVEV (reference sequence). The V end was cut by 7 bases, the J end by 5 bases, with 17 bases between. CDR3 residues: CASTATGTANEKLFF. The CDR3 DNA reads TGTGCCAGCACCGCCACCGGGACCGCCAATGAAAAACTGTTTTTT.

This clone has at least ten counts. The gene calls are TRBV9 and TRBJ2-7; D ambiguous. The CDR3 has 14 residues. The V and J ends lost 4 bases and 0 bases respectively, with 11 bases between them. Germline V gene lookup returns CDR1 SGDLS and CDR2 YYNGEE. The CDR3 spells CASSLGPSSYEQYF. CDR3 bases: TGTGCCAGCAGCCTCGGTCCGAGCTCCTACGAGCAGTACTTC.

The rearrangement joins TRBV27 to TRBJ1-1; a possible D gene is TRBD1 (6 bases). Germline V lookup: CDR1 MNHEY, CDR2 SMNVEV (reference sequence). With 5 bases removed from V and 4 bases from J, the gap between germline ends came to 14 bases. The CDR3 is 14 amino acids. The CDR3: CASSGDRRGTEAFF. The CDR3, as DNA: TGTGCCAGCAGTGGAGACAGGCGGGGCACTGAAGCTTTCTTT.

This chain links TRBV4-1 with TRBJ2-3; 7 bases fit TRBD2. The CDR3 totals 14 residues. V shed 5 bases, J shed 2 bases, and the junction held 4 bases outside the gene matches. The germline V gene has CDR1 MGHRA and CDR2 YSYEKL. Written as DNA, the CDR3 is TGCGCCAGCAGCTCTAGCGGCAACACAGATACGCAGTATTTT. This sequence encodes CASSSSGNTDTQYF.

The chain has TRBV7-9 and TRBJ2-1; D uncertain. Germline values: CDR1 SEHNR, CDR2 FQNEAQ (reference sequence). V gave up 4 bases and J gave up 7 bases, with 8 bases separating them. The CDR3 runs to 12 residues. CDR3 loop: CASSSGGNEQFF. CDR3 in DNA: TGTGCCAGCAGCTCGGGCGGTAATGAGCAGTTCTTC.

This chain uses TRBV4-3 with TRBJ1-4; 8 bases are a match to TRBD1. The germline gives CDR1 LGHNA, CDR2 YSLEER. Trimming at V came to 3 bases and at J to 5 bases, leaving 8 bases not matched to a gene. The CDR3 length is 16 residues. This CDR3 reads CASSQRQGTFNEKLFF. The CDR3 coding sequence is TGCGCCAGCAGCCAGCGACAGGGGACCTTCAATGAAAAACTGTTTTTT.

As DNA, the CDR3 is TGTGCCAGCTCGCCCGGGACTGCCCTTAATGAGCAGTTCTTC. Its translation: CASSPGTALNEQFF. The chain combines TRBV27 with TRBJ2-1; D perhaps matches TRBD2 (6 bases). V lost 8 bases to trimming and J lost 7 bases, with 18 bases between them. The CDR3 runs to 14 residues. Germline CDR1 and CDR2: MNHEY and SMNVEV (reference sequence).

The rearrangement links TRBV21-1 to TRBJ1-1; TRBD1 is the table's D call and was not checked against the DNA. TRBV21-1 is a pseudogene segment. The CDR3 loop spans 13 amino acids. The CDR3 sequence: CAGTGTGAGEAFF. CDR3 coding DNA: TGTGCCGGTACCGGGACAGGGGCTGGTGAAGCTTTCTTT.

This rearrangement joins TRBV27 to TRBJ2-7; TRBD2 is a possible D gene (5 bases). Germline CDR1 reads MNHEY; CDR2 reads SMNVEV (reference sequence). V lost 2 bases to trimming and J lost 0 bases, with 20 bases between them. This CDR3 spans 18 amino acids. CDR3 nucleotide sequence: TGTGCCAGCAGTTTAAGGTGGTCTACCGGCGGGCTCTCCTACGAGCAGTACTTC. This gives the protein CASSLRWSTGGLSYEQYF.

The CDR3 sequence is CASSLKGQGFSSDTQYF. The CDR3 coding sequence is TGTGCCAGCAGTTTGAAGGGACAGGGGTTTAGTTCAGATACGCAGTATTTT. V gene TRBV27 combines with J gene TRBJ2-3, with 10 bases fitting TRBD1. CDR1 MNHEY and CDR2 SMNVEV come from the germline V gene (reference sequence). After removal of 3 bases from V and 4 bases from J, the junction contained 10 bases not matched to a gene. This CDR3 has 17 amino acids.

This chain's CDR3 is CATSRVPGQTPFSNQPQHF. In DNA, the CDR3 is TGTGCCACCAGCAGAGTGCCGGGACAGACCCCTTTTAGCAATCAGCCCCAGCATTTT. This chain links TRBV15 with TRBJ1-5; 7 bases fit TRBD1. The CDR3 covers 19 residues. Germline V gene sequence: CDR1 LNHNV, CDR2 YYDKDF (reference sequence). The ends lost 1 base at V and 0 bases at J; junction bases unmatched: 12.

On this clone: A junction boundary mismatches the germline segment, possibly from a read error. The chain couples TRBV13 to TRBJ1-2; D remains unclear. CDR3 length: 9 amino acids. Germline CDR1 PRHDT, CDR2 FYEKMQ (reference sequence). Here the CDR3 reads CASNRPGLF. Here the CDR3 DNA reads TGTGCCAGCAATAGACCGGGCCTCTTC.

The CDR3 reads CASSLGSAGVHGYTF. For the CDR3, the DNA is TGTGCCAGCAGTTTAGGTTCAGCTGGGGTACATGGCTACACCTTC. The gene calls are TRBV28 and TRBJ1-2; D unresolved. Germline V gene sequence: CDR1 MDHEN, CDR2 SYDVKM. V was cut by 2 bases and J by 6 bases, with 16 bases left in between. The CDR3 has 15 amino acids.

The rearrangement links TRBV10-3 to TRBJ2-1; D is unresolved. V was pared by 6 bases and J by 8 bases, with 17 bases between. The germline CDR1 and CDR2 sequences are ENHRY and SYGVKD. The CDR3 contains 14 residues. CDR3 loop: CAISQVVETDEQFF. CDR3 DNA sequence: TGTGCCATCAGCCAAGTCGTAGAGACGGATGAGCAGTTCTTC.

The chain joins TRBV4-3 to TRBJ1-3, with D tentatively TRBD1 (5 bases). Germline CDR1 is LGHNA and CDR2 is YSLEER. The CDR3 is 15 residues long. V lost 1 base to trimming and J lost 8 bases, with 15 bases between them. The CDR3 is CASSQVSRGRDTIYF. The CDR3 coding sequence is TGCGCCAGCAGCCAAGTATCTCGGGGGAGGGACACCATATATTTT.

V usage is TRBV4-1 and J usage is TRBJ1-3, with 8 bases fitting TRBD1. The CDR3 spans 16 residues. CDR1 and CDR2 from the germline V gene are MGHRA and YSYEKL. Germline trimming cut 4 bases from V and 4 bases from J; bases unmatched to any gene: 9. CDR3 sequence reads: CASSLNQGARGNTIYF. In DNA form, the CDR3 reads TGCGCCAGCAGCCTCAACCAGGGGGCGAGGGGAAACACCATATATTTT.

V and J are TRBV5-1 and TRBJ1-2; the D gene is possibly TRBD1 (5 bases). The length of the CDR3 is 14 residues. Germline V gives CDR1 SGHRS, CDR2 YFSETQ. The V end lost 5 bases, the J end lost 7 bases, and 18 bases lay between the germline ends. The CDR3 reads CASREGDSSRGYTF. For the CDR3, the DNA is TGCGCCAGCAGAGAGGGAGACAGTTCCCGTGGCTACACCTTC.

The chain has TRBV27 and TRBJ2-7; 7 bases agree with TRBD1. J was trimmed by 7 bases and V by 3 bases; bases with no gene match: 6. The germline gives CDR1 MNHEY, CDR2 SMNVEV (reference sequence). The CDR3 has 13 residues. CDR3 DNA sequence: TGTGCCAGCAGTTTTTACAGGGGAGAGGAGCAGTACTTC. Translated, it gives CASSFYRGEEQYF.

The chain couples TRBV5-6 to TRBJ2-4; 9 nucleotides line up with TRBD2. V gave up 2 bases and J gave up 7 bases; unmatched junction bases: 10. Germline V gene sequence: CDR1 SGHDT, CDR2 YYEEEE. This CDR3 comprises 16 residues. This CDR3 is CASSFGTSSFGNIQYF. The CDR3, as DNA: TGTGCCAGCAGCTTTGGGACTAGCAGCTTCGGGAACATTCAGTACTTC. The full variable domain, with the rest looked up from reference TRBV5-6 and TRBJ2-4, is DAGVTQSPTHLIKTRGQQVTLRCSPKSGHDTVSWYQQALGQGPQFIFQYYEEEERQRGNFPDRFSGHQFPNYSSELNVNALLLGDSALYLCASSFGTSSFGNIQYFGAGTRLSVL.